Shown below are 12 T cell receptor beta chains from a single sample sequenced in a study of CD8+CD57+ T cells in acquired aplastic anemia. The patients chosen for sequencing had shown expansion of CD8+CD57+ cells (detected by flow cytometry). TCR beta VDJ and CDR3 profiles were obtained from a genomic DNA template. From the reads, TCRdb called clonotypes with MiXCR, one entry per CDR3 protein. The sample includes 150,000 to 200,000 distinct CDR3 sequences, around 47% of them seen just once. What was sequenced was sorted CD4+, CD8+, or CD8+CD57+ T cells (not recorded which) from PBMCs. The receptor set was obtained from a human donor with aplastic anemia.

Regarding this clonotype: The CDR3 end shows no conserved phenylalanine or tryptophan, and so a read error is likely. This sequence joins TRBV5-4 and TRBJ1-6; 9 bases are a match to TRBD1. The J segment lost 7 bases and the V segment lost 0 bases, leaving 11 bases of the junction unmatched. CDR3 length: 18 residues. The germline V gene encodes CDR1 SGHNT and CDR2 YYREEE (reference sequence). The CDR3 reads CASSLVLGTGLLNSPLHV. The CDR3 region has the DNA TGTGCCAGCAGCTTGGTCTTAGGGACAGGGCTATTAAATTCACCCCTCCACGTT.

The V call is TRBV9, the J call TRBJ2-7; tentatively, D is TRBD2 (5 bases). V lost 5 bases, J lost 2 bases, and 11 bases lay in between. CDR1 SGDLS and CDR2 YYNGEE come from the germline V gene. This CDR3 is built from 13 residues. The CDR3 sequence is CASSYEGPYEQYF. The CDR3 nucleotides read TGTGCCAGCAGTTACGAGGGTCCCTACGAGCAGTACTTC.

The CDR3 sequence: CASSFGLAGVEQYV. CDR3 sequence (DNA): TGTGCCAGCAGTTTTGGACTAGCGGGGGTTGAGCAGTACGTC. The gene calls are TRBV12-3 or TRBV12-4 and TRBJ2-7; 13 nucleotides line up with TRBD2. CDR3 length: 14 amino acids. After removal of 3 bases from V and 7 bases from J, the junction contained 3 bases not matched to a gene.

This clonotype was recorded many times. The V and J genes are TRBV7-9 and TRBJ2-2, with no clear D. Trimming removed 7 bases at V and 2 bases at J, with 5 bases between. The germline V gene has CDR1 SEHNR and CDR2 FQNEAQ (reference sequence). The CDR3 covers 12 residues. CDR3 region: CASNRNTGELFF. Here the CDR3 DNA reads TGTGCCAGCAACCGTAACACCGGGGAGCTGTTTTTT.

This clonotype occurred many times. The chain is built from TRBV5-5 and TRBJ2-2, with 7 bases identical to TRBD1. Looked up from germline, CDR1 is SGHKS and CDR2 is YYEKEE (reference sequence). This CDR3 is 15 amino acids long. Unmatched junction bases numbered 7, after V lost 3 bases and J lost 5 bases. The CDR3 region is CASSWDSWGTGELFF. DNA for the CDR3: TGTGCCAGCAGCTGGGACAGCTGGGGAACCGGGGAGCTGTTTTTT.

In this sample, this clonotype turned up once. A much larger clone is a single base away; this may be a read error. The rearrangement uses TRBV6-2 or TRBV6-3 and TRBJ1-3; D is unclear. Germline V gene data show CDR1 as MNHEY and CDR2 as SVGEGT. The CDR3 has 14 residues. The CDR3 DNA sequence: TGTGCCAGCGGAGACACCAGCTCTGGAAACACCGTATATTTT. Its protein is CASGDTSSGNTVYF.

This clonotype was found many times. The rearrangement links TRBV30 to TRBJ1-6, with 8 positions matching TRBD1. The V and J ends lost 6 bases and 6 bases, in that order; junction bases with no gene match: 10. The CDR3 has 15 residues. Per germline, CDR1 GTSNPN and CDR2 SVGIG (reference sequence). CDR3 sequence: CACPVGDRGNSPLHF. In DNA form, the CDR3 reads TGTGCCTGCCCCGTTGGAGACAGGGGTAATTCACCCCTCCACTTT. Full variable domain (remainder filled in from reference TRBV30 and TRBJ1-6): SQTIHQWPATLVQPVGSPLSLECTVEGTSNPNLYWYRQAAGRGLQLLFYSVGIGQISSEVPQNLSASRPQDRQFILSSKKLLLSDSGFYLCACPVGDRGNSPLHFGNGTRLTVT.

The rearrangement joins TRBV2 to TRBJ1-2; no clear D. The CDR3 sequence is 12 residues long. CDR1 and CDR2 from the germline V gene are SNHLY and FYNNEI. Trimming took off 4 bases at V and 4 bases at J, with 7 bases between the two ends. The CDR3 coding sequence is TGTGCCAGCAGTGTTCTGGGCTATGGCTACACCTTC. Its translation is CASSVLGYGYTF.

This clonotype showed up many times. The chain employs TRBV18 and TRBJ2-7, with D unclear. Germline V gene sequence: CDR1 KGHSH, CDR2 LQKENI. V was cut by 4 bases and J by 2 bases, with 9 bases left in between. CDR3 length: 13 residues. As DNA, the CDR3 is TGTGCCAGCTCACTATTGCCTACCTACGAGCAGTACGTC. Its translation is CASSLLPTYEQYV.

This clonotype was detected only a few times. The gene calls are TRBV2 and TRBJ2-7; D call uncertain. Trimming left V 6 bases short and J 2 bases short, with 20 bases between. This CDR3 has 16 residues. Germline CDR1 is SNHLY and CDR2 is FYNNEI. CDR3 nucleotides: TGTGCCAGCAGCCCAAAACGCCACGGCCGCACCTACGAGCAGTACGTC. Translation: CASSPKRHGRTYEQYV.

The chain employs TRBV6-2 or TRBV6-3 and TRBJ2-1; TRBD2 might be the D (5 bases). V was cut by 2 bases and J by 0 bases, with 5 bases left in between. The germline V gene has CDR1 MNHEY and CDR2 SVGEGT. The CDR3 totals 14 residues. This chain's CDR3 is CASSYGSSYNEQFF. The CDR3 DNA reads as TGTGCCAGCAGTTACGGGAGCTCCTACAATGAGCAGTTCTTC.

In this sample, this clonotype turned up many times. CDR3 sequence: CASSLWGPTGELFF. In nucleotides, the CDR3 is TGTGCCAGCAGCTTGTGGGGGCCCACCGGGGAGCTGTTTTTT. The rearrangement joins TRBV5-4 to TRBJ2-2; the D gene is possibly TRBD1 (6 bases). The germline V gene has CDR1 SGHNT and CDR2 YYREEE (reference sequence). The CDR3 spans 14 residues. Trimming removed 1 base at V and 4 bases at J, with 8 bases between.